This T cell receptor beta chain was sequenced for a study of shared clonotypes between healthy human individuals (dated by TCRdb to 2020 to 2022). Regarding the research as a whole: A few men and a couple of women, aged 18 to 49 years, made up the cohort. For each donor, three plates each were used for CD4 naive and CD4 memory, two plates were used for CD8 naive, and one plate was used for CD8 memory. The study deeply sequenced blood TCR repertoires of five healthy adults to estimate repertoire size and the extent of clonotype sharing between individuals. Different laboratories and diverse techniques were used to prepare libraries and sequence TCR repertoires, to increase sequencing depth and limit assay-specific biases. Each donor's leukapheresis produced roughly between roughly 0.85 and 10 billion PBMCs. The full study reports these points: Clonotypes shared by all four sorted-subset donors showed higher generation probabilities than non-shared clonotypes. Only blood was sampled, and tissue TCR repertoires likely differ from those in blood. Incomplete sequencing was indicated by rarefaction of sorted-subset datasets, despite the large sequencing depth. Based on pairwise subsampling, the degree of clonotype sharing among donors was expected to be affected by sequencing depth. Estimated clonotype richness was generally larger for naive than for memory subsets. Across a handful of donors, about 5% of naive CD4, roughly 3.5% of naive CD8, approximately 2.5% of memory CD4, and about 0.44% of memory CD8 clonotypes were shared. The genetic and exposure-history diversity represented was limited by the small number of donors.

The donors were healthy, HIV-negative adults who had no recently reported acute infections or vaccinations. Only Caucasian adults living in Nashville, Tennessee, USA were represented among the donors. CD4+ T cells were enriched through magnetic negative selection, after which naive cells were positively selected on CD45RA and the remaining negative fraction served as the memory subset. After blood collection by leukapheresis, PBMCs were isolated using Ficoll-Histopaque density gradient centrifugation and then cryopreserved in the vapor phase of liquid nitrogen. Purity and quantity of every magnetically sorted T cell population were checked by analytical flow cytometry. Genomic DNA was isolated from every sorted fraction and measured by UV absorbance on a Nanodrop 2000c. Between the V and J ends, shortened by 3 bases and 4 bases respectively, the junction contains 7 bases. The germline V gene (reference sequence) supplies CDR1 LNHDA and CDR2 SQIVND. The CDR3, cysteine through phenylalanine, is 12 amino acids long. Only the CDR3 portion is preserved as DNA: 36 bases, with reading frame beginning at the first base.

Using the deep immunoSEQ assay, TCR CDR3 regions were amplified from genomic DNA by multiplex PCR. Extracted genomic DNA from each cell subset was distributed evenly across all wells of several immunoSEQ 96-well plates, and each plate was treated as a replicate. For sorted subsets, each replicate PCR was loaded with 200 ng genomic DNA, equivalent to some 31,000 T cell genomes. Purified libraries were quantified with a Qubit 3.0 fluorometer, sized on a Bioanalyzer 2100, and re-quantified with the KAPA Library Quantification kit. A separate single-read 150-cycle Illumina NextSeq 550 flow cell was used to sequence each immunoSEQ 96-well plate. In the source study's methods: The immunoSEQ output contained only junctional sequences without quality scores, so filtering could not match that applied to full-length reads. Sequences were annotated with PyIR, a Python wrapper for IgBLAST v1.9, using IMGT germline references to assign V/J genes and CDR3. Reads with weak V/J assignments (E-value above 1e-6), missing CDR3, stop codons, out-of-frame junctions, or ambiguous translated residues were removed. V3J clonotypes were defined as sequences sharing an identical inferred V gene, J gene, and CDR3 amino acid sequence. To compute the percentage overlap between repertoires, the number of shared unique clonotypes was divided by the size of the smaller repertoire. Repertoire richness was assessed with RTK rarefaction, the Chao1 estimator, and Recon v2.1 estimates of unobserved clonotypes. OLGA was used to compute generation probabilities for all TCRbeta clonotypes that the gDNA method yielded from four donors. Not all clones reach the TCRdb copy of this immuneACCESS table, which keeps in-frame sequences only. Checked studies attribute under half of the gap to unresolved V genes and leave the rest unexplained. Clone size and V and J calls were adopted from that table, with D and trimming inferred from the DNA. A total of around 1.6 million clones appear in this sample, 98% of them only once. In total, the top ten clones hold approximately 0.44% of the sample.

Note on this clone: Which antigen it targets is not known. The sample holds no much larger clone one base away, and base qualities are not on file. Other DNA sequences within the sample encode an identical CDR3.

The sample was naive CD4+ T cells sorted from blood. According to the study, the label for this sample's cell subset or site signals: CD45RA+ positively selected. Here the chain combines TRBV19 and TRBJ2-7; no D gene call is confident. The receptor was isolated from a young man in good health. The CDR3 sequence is CASSMGPYEQYF. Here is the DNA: TGTGCCAGTAGTATGGGCCCGTACGAGCAGTACTTC.